A single sample is the source of the 31 T cell receptor beta chains below, sequenced in a study of technical replicates of blood from a few donors. Profiling relied on immunoSEQ multiplex PCR, and the TCRdb table lists in-frame clones only, not all of them. The profile shows around 100,000 clones, about 96% of them singletons. The source material was T cells isolated from PBMCs. The receptors derive from a human donor in good health.

V and J are TRBV23-1 and TRBJ2-7; 7 nucleotides agree with TRBD1. TRBV23-1 carries the ORF label, with uncertain function. The length of the CDR3 is 19 residues. The junction had 23 bases not matched to a gene; V was cut back by 7 bases and J by 2 bases. CDR3 amino acids: CASTQRRDSLKFLTYEQYF. The DNA for the CDR3 is TGCGCCAGCACCCAACGCCGGGACAGCCTAAAATTTCTCACCTACGAGCAGTACTTC.

This rearrangement joins TRBV13 to TRBJ1-2; perhaps TRBD1 as D (5 bases). From germline, CDR1 is PRHDT and CDR2 FYEKMQ (reference sequence). Trimming left V 5 bases short and J 6 bases short, with 10 bases between. This CDR3 spans 12 amino acids. CDR3 coding DNA: TGTGCCAGCAGCACACAGGTCCATGGCTACACCTTC. Its protein product is CASSTQVHGYTF.

The J gene is TRBJ2-1, the V gene TRBV6-1; 7 bases align to TRBD2. The germline gives CDR1 MNHNS, CDR2 SASEGT. This CDR3 region has 17 residues. The J segment lost 4 bases and the V segment lost 3 bases, leaving 12 bases of the junction unmatched. The CDR3 nucleotides are TGTGCCAGCAGTGAGCAGAGCGGGACTGAGTCATACAATGAGCAGTTCTTC. It yields the protein CASSEQSGTESYNEQFF.

The chain has TRBV30 and TRBJ2-3; 11 nucleotides align to TRBD2. Per germline, CDR1 GTSNPN and CDR2 SVGIG (reference sequence). This CDR3 region has 16 residues. V trimming: 2 bases; J trimming: 7 bases; junction bases outside the gene matches: 11. The CDR3 nucleotides are TGTGCCTGGAGTAGGACCGGACTAGCGGGTTCTAATACGCAGTATTTT. Amino acids: CAWSRTGLAGSNTQYF.

The rearrangement links TRBV7-9 to TRBJ1-2; TRBD1 matches 9 bases. This CDR3 has 14 residues. V trimming: 1 base; J trimming: 6 bases; junction bases outside the gene matches: 3. Germline V gives CDR1 SEHNR, CDR2 FQNEAQ (reference sequence). The CDR3: CASSLEQGANGYTF. The CDR3 region has the DNA TGTGCCAGCAGCTTAGAACAGGGGGCCAATGGCTACACCTTC.

V usage is TRBV5-5 and J usage is TRBJ2-3, with D unresolved. This CDR3 is 14 amino acids long. V was trimmed by 0 bases and J by 0 bases, leaving 5 bases between them. Per the germline V gene, CDR1 is SGHKS and CDR2 is YYEKEE (reference sequence). The CDR3 sequence is CASSLEQSTDTQYF. CDR3 nucleotides: TGTGCCAGCAGCTTGGAACAGAGCACAGATACGCAGTATTTT.

This chain connects TRBV9 to TRBJ2-3; a possible D gene is TRBD1 (5 bases). Germline CDR1 reads SGDLS; CDR2 reads YYNGEE. There are 15 residues in the CDR3. V lost 4 bases to trimming and J lost 2 bases, with 14 bases between them. CDR3 region: CASSTTGHHTDTQYF. The CDR3 nucleotides read TGTGCCAGCAGCACAACCGGACACCACACAGATACGCAGTATTTT.

This clone was recorded only once. This chain links TRBV4-3 with TRBJ2-2, with D uncertain. The CDR3 runs 14 residues. Trimming stripped 5 bases from V and 1 base from J, with 8 bases between. Germline CDR1 LGHNA, CDR2 YSLEER. The CDR3 bases are TGCGCCAGCAGCGCCGCCGGGAACACCGGGGAGCTGTTTTTT. Encoded protein: CASSAAGNTGELFF.

This clone was seen just once. The V and J genes are TRBV7-9 and TRBJ2-2; 7 bases agree with TRBD1. After removal of 5 bases from V and 7 bases from J, the junction contained 7 bases not matched to a gene. Germline V gene sequence: CDR1 SEHNR, CDR2 FQNEAQ (reference sequence). The CDR3 covers 14 residues. The DNA for the CDR3 is TGTGCCAGCAGCATCGACAGGGCCGGCGGGGAGCTGTTTTTT. Translated: CASSIDRAGGELFF.

This chain connects TRBV6-1 to TRBJ1-2; D gene unclear. The CDR3 totals 10 residues. The V gene lost 4 bases and the J gene lost 11 bases, with 8 bases spanning the gap. Germline V gene sequence: CDR1 MNHNS, CDR2 SASEGT. In nucleotides, the CDR3 is TGTGCCAGCAGTGCAGGAGGATACACCTTC. Amino acids: CASSAGGYTF.

The sample holds one count of this clone. The V call is TRBV5-1, the J call TRBJ2-4; no clear D gene. CDR3 length: 13 amino acids. Trimming shortened V by 1 base and J by 4 bases, and 6 bases separated the two germline ends. Germline CDR1 SGHRS, CDR2 YFSETQ. In DNA form, the CDR3 reads TGCGCCAGCAGCTTGTCAAATAAAAACATTCAGTACTTC. Encoded protein: CASSLSNKNIQYF.

This clone was seen once. V and J are TRBV7-9 and TRBJ1-1; D possibly corresponds to TRBD1 (5 bases). The CDR3 is made up of 15 amino acids. CDR1 is SEHNR, CDR2 FQNEAQ, per germline (reference sequence). V dropped 4 bases and J dropped 5 bases, with 17 bases sitting between them. The CDR3 here is CASSSGQGGRTEAFF. In nucleotides, the CDR3 is TGTGCCAGCAGCTCAGGGCAAGGTGGCAGGACTGAAGCTTTCTTT.

This chain links TRBV6-6 with TRBJ1-1; 8 nucleotides match TRBD1. CDR1 is MNHNY, CDR2 SVGAGI, per germline (reference sequence). J was trimmed by 4 bases and V by 4 bases; bases with no gene match: 8. The CDR3 length is 15 residues. The CDR3 nucleotides are TGTGCCAGCAGTTCCCTTGGACAGGGCGTCACTGAAGCTTTCTTT. Its protein product is CASSSLGQGVTEAFF.

This chain joins TRBV7-2 and TRBJ2-1; perhaps TRBD2 as D (6 bases). This CDR3 comprises 17 residues. Germline assignment: CDR1 SGHTA and CDR2 FQGNSA. Deletions cut 3 bases from V and 5 bases from J, with 20 bases between. CDR3 sequence (DNA): TGTGCCAGCAGCTTTACCCCGGGAGTAGACTGGGACAATGAGCAGTTCTTC. It codes for CASSFTPGVDWDNEQFF.

This chain links TRBV4-1 with TRBJ2-3, with 7 bases lining up with TRBD1. There are 16 residues in the CDR3. Looked up from germline, CDR1 is MGHRA and CDR2 is YSYEKL. V dropped 4 bases and J dropped 3; count of bases not matched to a gene: 10. The CDR3 DNA sequence: TGCGCCAGCAGCCCCCTAGACAGGGCAGGAACAGATACGCAGTATTTT. It is translated as CASSPLDRAGTDTQYF.

The chain has TRBV12-5 and TRBJ2-1, with TRBD2 matching over 8 bases. CDR1 is LGHNT, CDR2 FRNRAP, per germline. This CDR3 is built from 15 residues. Trimming took 8 bases from V and 0 from J; bases not matched to a gene: 6. This CDR3 reads CASSGSGISYNEQFF. For the CDR3, the DNA is TGTGCTAGTAGCGGGAGTGGGATCTCCTACAATGAGCAGTTCTTC.

The chain's CDR3 is CASSPWLAGGTDTQYF. The CDR3 DNA reads as TGTGCCAGTTCCCCCTGGCTAGCGGGAGGCACAGATACGCAGTATTTT. The chain is built from TRBV19 and TRBJ2-3; 10 bases are shared with TRBD2. The CDR3 runs to 16 residues. The V segment lost 8 bases and the J segment 1 base; nucleotides outside the gene matches: 9. CDR1 and CDR2 from the germline V gene are LNHDA and SQIVND (reference sequence).

This clone appeared once. This chain's CDR3 is CASSLRDFQETQYF. The CDR3 nucleotides read TGTGCCAGCAGTTTAAGGGACTTCCAAGAGACCCAGTACTTC. The chain carries TRBV28 and TRBJ2-5; D perhaps matches TRBD2 (6 bases). CDR1 MDHEN and CDR2 SYDVKM come from the germline V gene. The V and J ends lost 2 bases and 1 base respectively, with 8 bases between them. CDR3 length equals 14 residues. Filled out from reference TRBV28 and TRBJ2-5, the complete variable domain reads DVKVTQSSRYLVKRTGEKVFLECVQDMDHENMFWYRQDPGLGLRLIYFSYDVKMKEKGDIPEGYSVSREKKERFSLILESASTNQTSMYLCASSLRDFQETQYFGPGTRLLVL.

The chain uses TRBV15 and TRBJ1-4, with 8 bases matching TRBD1. With 5 bases clipped from V and 0 bases from J, the junction kept 14 bases outside the gene matches. The CDR3 contains 19 residues. The germline V gene encodes CDR1 LNHNV and CDR2 YYDKDF (reference sequence). CDR3 residues: CATSDLGTGDSPTNEKLFF. Written as DNA, the CDR3 is TGTGCCACCAGCGACCTAGGGACAGGAGATAGCCCAACTAATGAAAAACTGTTTTTT.

The V and J genes are TRBV4-2 and TRBJ1-5; 12 bases fit TRBD1. Germline V gene sequence: CDR1 LGHNA, CDR2 YNFKEQ. J gave up 7 bases and V 0 bases, and 7 bases lay outside the gene matches. CDR3 length: 17 residues. The CDR3 loop is CASSQDGTGGRWQPQHF. The CDR3 DNA reads as TGTGCCAGCAGCCAAGATGGGACAGGGGGCAGATGGCAGCCCCAGCATTTT.

V and J are TRBV5-1 and TRBJ2-1, with TRBD1 identical over 9 bases. V lost 5 bases and J lost 0; bases outside the gene matches: 3. From germline, CDR1 is SGHRS and CDR2 YFSETQ. The CDR3 runs 15 residues. The CDR3 bases are TGCGCCAGCAGAGAGACAGGGGGCTCCTACAATGAGCAGTTCTTC. This gives the protein CASRETGGSYNEQFF.

V gene TRBV13 combines with J gene TRBJ2-1; 7 bases are shared with TRBD1. V gave up 5 bases and J gave up 8 bases; unmatched junction bases: 9. CDR3 length: 14 amino acids. The germline V gene encodes CDR1 PRHDT and CDR2 FYEKMQ (reference sequence). The chain's CDR3 is CASSPSPDRDEQFF. The DNA for the CDR3 is TGTGCCAGCAGCCCGTCTCCAGACAGGGATGAGCAGTTCTTC.

V gene TRBV19 combines with J gene TRBJ1-1; D is possibly TRBD1 (6 bases). CDR1 and CDR2 (germline): LNHDA, SQIVND (reference sequence). The CDR3 length is 13 residues. Deletions cut 4 bases from V and 4 bases from J, with 10 bases between. DNA for the CDR3: TGTGCCAGTAGTAAACAGGGTCTCACTGAAGCTTTCTTT. It yields the protein CASSKQGLTEAFF. Supplemented by reference TRBV19 and TRBJ1-1, the full variable domain reads DGGITQSPKYLFRKEGQNVTLSCEQNLNHDAMYWYRQDPGQGLRLIYYSQIVNDFQKGDIAEGYSVSREKKESFPLTVTSAQKNPTAFYLCASSKQGLTEAFFGQGTRLTVV.

The chain employs TRBV11-2 and TRBJ1-1; D is uncertain. V lost 6 bases and J lost 1, with 15 bases in between. CDR1 and CDR2 from the germline V gene are SGHAT and FQNNGV. There are 15 residues in the CDR3. The CDR3 here is CASRLEGLRNTEAFF. In DNA form, the CDR3 reads TGTGCCAGCAGGCTTGAAGGACTGCGGAACACTGAAGCTTTCTTT.

V and J are TRBV18 and TRBJ2-5; D not certain. The CDR3 is 14 residues long. Trimming took off 3 bases at V and 2 bases at J, with 10 bases between the two ends. CDR1 KGHSH and CDR2 LQKENI come from the germline V gene. CDR3 region: CASSPLYGQETQYF. The DNA for the CDR3 is TGTGCCAGCTCACCCCTATACGGGCAAGAGACCCAGTACTTC. The full variable domain, with the rest looked up from reference TRBV18 and TRBJ2-5, is NAGVMQNPRHLVRRRGQEARLRCSPMKGHSHVYWYRQLPEEGLKFMVYLQKENIIDESGMPKERFSAEFPKEGPSILRIQQVVRGDSAAYFCASSPLYGQETQYFGPGTRLLVL.

The CDR3 loop is CASSGQPEEKLFF. DNA of the CDR3: TGTGCCAGCAGTGGGCAGCCCGAGGAAAAACTGTTTTTT. The chain has TRBV6-5 and TRBJ1-4; D is unclear. From germline, CDR1 is MNHEY and CDR2 SVGAGI. CDR3 length: 13 amino acids. Trimming took off 5 bases at V and 8 bases at J, with 12 bases between the two ends.

V is TRBV7-9 and J is TRBJ2-3; the match to TRBD2 covers 15 bases. Germline V gene sequence: CDR1 SEHNR, CDR2 FQNEAQ (reference sequence). The CDR3 sequence is 17 residues long. V was clipped by 4 bases and J by 6 bases; unmatched bases: 8. In DNA, the CDR3 is TGTGCCAGCAGCTCGGGACTAGCGGGAGGTCTTTTGGATACGCAGTATTTT. As protein: CASSSGLAGGLLDTQYF. Combining the CDR3 with reference TRBV7-9 and TRBJ2-3 gives the whole variable domain DTGVSQNPRHKITKRGQNVTFRCDPISEHNRLYWYRQTLGQGPEFLTYFQNEAQLEKSRLLSDRFSAERPKGSFSTLEIQRTEQGDSAMYLCASSSGLAGGLLDTQYFGPGTRLTVL.

This clone was seen only a few times. V usage is TRBV30 and J usage is TRBJ1-1; D is unclear. Germline CDR1 reads GTSNPN; CDR2 reads SVGIG (reference sequence). The CDR3 covers 12 residues. V dropped 2 bases and J dropped 7 bases, with 11 bases sitting between them. CDR3 sequence (DNA): TGTGCCTGGAGTATCGGCAGGTATGAAGCTTTCTTT. It specifies CAWSIGRYEAFF.

The V call is TRBV5-6, the J call TRBJ2-1; D gene ambiguous. This CDR3 is built from 14 residues. V was cut by 1 base and J by 0 bases, with 5 bases left in between. The germline V gene encodes CDR1 SGHDT and CDR2 YYEEEE. The CDR3 reads CASSLHSSYNEQFF. Here the CDR3 DNA reads TGTGCCAGCAGCTTGCACAGCTCCTACAATGAGCAGTTCTTC.

This clone was seen a single time. The chain has TRBV28 and TRBJ2-7; TRBD2 matches 10 bases. The germline CDR1 and CDR2 sequences are MDHEN and SYDVKM. The CDR3 length is 18 residues. V lost 4 bases to trimming and J lost 6 bases; unmatched junction nucleotides: 18. The CDR3 reads CASSSVFGSGRSSAEQYF. The CDR3 DNA sequence: TGTGCCAGCAGTTCCGTATTTGGTAGCGGGAGGTCGTCTGCCGAGCAGTACTTC.

The rearrangement uses TRBV28 and TRBJ1-1, with D perhaps matching TRBD1 (5 bases). Germline V CDR1 and CDR2: MDHEN, SYDVKM. The CDR3 runs to 15 residues. Trimming left V 3 bases short and J 7 bases short, with 18 bases between. The CDR3 protein is CASSFVRPGGDEAFF. The CDR3 DNA is TGTGCCAGCAGTTTTGTTCGCCCCGGGGGTGATGAAGCTTTCTTT.